Shown below are 12 T cell receptor beta chains from a single sample sequenced in a study of vaccination and CD4 T cells after COVID-19. Their antigen targets remain unknown. Cultured CD4+ T-cell DNA underwent Oncomine TCR Beta short-read sequencing. TCRdb itself ran the PCR reads through MiXCR, one entry per CDR3 protein. The repertoire has about 13,000 distinct CDR3 sequences, approximately 52% of them found once; the top ten carry around 16%. As to treatment: roughly 11-day PBMC culture with coronavirus spike peptide pools or control peptides (ViraFEST assay). The sequencing input was CD4+ T cells from blood, cultured in vitro. These receptors came from a human donor who had recovered from COVID-19.

V and J are TRBV7-6 and TRBJ1-2; TRBD1 matches at 8 bases. The CDR3 loop spans 13 amino acids. J was trimmed by 8 bases and V by 3 bases; bases with no gene match: 5. The germline V gene encodes CDR1 SGHVS and CDR2 FNYEAQ. The CDR3 loop is CASSFQQGVGYTF. CDR3 DNA sequence: TGTGCCAGCAGCTTTCAACAGGGGGTAGGCTACACCTTC.

V and J are TRBV28 and TRBJ1-1; D possibly corresponds to TRBD1 (5 bases). Between the trimmed V and J ends, which lost 5 bases and 0 bases, there was a span of 7 bases. Germline V CDR1 and CDR2: MDHEN, SYDVKM. This CDR3 spans 13 amino acids. The CDR3 protein is CASSEDMNTEAFF. The CDR3 DNA sequence: TGTGCCAGCAGTGAGGACATGAACACTGAAGCTTTCTTT.

This chain links TRBV10-3 with TRBJ2-3, with no clear D. Germline loops: CDR1 ENHRY, CDR2 SYGVKD. V gave up 5 bases and J gave up 5 bases, with 17 bases separating them. The CDR3 is 15 residues long. For the CDR3, the DNA is TGTGCCATCAGTCTACGCATGGACGATCGAGATACGCAGTATTTT. Protein: CAISLRMDDRDTQYF.

The V call is TRBV7-9, the J call TRBJ1-4; 10 bases match TRBD1. After removal of 3 bases from V and 8 bases from J, the junction contained 6 bases not matched to a gene. The CDR3 spans 15 residues. Germline CDR1 is SEHNR and CDR2 is FQNEAQ (reference sequence). CDR3 loop: CASSFQGQGNEKLFF. The CDR3 coding sequence is TGTGCCAGCAGCTTTCAGGGACAGGGGAACGAAAAACTGTTTTTT.

This sequence joins TRBV24-1 and TRBJ1-2; TRBD1 aligns across 7 bases. This CDR3 has 14 residues. Germline values: CDR1 KGHDR, CDR2 SFDVKD. Germline trimming cut 4 bases from V and 3 bases from J; bases unmatched to any gene: 4. CDR3: CATSDRTGDYGYTF. The CDR3 DNA reads TGTGCCACCAGTGACCGAACAGGGGACTATGGCTACACCTTC.

This CDR3 reads CASSPQSGGINQPQHF. CDR3 coding DNA: TGTGCCAGCAGCCCGCAGTCGGGGGGAATCAATCAGCCCCAGCATTTT. V usage is TRBV3-1 and J usage is TRBJ1-5, with D perhaps TRBD1 (5 bases). CDR3 length: 16 residues. The germline V gene has CDR1 LGHDT and CDR2 YNNKEL (reference sequence). V was trimmed by 4 bases and J by 3 bases, leaving 16 bases between them. Complete variable domain (other parts from reference TRBV3-1 and TRBJ1-5): DTAVSQTPKYLVTQMGNDKSIKCEQNLGHDTMYWYKQDSKKFLKIMFSYNNKELIINETVPNRFSPKSPDKAHLNLHINSLELGDSAVYFCASSPQSGGINQPQHFGDGTRLSIL.

This chain connects TRBV6-1 to TRBJ1-2; D remains ambiguous. Trimming took off 6 bases at V and 4 bases at J, with 12 bases between the two ends. Per germline, CDR1 MNHNS and CDR2 SASEGT. The CDR3 covers 13 residues. The DNA of the CDR3 is TGTGCCAGCAGCTTGGGAGGACGCTATGGCTACACCTTC. It codes for CASSLGGRYGYTF.

In its sample, this clonotype was seen once. The rearrangement links TRBV5-5 to TRBJ1-5; 7 bases agree with TRBD1. CDR1 is SGHKS, CDR2 YYEKEE, per germline (reference sequence). The CDR3 is made up of 16 amino acids. V trimming: 0 bases; J trimming: 2 bases; junction bases outside the gene matches: 5. CDR3 residues: CASSLGGGSGNQPQHF. The DNA of the CDR3 is TGTGCCAGCAGCTTGGGAGGGGGCTCGGGCAATCAGCCCCAGCATTTT.

The table lists this clonotype with a few counts. The CDR3 sequence: CASSLEEGIGSPLHF. The CDR3 DNA sequence: TGTGCCAGCAGCTTAGAGGAGGGAATCGGGTCACCCCTCCACTTT. This chain joins TRBV7-9 and TRBJ1-6; D unclear. The germline V gene has CDR1 SEHNR and CDR2 FQNEAQ (reference sequence). This CDR3 contains 15 residues. V gave up 1 base and J gave up 10 bases, with 14 bases separating them.

This clonotype has only a few counts. V and J are TRBV15 and TRBJ1-3; 9 bases are a match to TRBD1. With V trimmed by 1 base and J by 0 bases, 4 bases remained unmatched. This CDR3 is built from 17 residues. Germline values: CDR1 LNHNV, CDR2 YYDKDF (reference sequence). CDR3 sequence: CATSRGPQGASGNTIYF. The CDR3 nucleotides read TGTGCCACCAGCAGAGGTCCACAGGGGGCCTCTGGAAACACCATATATTTT.

V is TRBV7-9 and J is TRBJ2-3; no firm D call. V was pared by 7 bases and J by 2 bases, with 7 bases between. The CDR3 is 12 residues long. CDR1 SEHNR and CDR2 FQNEAQ come from the germline V gene (reference sequence). The CDR3 region is CASTPATDTQYF. CDR3 in DNA: TGTGCCAGCACCCCCGCCACAGATACGCAGTATTTT. Together with reference TRBV7-9 and TRBJ2-3, the CDR3 gives the full variable domain: DTGVSQNPRHKITKRGQNVTFRCDPISEHNRLYWYRQTLGQGPEFLTYFQNEAQLEKSRLLSDRFSAERPKGSFSTLEIQRTEQGDSAMYLCASTPATDTQYFGPGTRLTVL.

This chain joins TRBV18 and TRBJ2-1; TRBD2 matches 11 bases. V gave up 0 bases and J gave up 8 bases; unmatched junction bases: 6. The germline V gene encodes CDR1 KGHSH and CDR2 LQKENI. The CDR3 sequence is 16 residues long. The CDR3 sequence is CASSPPGLAGGHEQFF. For the CDR3, the DNA is TGTGCCAGCTCACCACCCGGACTAGCGGGCGGCCATGAGCAGTTCTTC.